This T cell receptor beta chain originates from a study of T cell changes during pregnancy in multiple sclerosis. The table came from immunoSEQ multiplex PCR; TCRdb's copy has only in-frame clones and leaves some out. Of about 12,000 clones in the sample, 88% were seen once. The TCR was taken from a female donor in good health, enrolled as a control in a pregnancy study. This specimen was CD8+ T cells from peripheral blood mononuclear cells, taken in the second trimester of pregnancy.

CDR3 DNA sequence: TGTGCCAGTAGTGCCACGGATGCCCGGGTGTACAATGAGCAGTTCTTC. Protein sequence: CASSATDARVYNEQFF. The gene calls are TRBV19 and TRBJ2-1; D ambiguous. The CDR3 consists of 16 residues. V shed 5 bases and J shed 4 bases, with 18 bases lying between them. Germline V gene data show CDR1 as LNHDA and CDR2 as SQIVND (reference sequence).